The T cell receptor beta chain under discussion was sequenced for a study of OX40 agonist ivuxolimab in advanced cancers. Study as a whole: One patient with hepatocellular carcinoma and two with cutaneous melanoma, three in all, had partial responses.

TCRdb keeps only in-frame clones here, not all; method: immunoSEQ multiplex PCR. Counted here are 84,000 or so clones, nearly 95% occurring once; the ten biggest clones make up 11%. The CDR3 runs 17 residues. Germline-derived CDR1 and CDR2 are SNHLY and FYNNEI. V was trimmed by 6 bases and J by 1 base, leaving 20 bases between them. This clone was seen a single time. The source was CD4+ or CD8+ T cells sorted from blood, collected in a trial of the OX40 agonist ivuxolimab. The TCR comes from an adult with an advanced solid tumor such as melanoma, head and neck, liver or kidney cancer. The chain recombines TRBV2 with TRBJ2-3; D may be TRBD1 (5 bases). This chain's CDR3 is CASRTITQGMRTDTQYF. For the CDR3, the DNA is TGTGCCAGCAGGACCATAACCCAGGGAATGCGCACAGATACGCAGTATTTT.